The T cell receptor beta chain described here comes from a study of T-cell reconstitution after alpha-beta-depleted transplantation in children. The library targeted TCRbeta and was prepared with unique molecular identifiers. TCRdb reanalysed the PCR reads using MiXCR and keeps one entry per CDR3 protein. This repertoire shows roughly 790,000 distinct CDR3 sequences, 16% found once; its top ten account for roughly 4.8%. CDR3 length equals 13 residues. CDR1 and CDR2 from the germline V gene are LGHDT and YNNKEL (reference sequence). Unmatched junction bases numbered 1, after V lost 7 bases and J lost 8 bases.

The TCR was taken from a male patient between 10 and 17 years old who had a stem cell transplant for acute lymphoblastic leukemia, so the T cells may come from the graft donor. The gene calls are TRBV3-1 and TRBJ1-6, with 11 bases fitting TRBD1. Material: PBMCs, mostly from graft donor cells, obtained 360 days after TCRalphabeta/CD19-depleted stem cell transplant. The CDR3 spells CASTGQGDSPLHF. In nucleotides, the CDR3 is TGTGCCAGCACGGGACAGGGGGATTCACCCCTCCACTTT.